Presented here are 26 T cell receptor beta chains from one specimen sequenced in a study of tumor and adjacent non-tumor tissue in lung cancer. This sample's RNA came from whole unsorted tissue. This non-tumor lung sample came from over 3 cm beyond the tumor edge. Three rounds of nested PCR, following a modified ARM-PCR protocol, produced the TCRbeta library. TCRdb fed the multiplex PCR reads into MiXCR, producing one record per CDR3 protein. The repertoire holds 90,000 to 100,000 distinct CDR3 sequences, with approximately 80% as singletons. The specimen was distant non-tumor lung tissue. The receptors originated from a man in his sixties with small cell lung cancer.

As for this clonotype: A read error may account for a junction end that differs from germline. The CDR3 is CTSSQGMSQPRHF. The CDR3 nucleotides read TGCACCAGCAGCCAGGGTATGTCTCAGCCCCGGCATTTT. J is TRBJ1-5 and V is TRBV4-1; TRBD1 is a possible D gene (5 bases). Germline assignment: CDR1 MGHRA and CDR2 YSYEKL. The CDR3 sequence is 13 residues long.

A note on this clonotype: A read error may produce the germline difference seen at one junction end. The rearrangement uses TRBV28 and TRBJ2-2; D not certain. Germline V CDR1 and CDR2: MDHEN, SYDVKM. The CDR3 covers 15 residues. The CDR3 is CASSFGPANTGELFF. CDR3 nucleotide sequence: TGTGCCAGTAGTTTCGGACCCGCGAACACCGGGGAGCTGTTTTTT.

In regard to this clonotype: It is likely a read error, because the conserved phenylalanine at the end of the CDR3 is missing. The DNA is left out, because the CDR3 cannot be placed on it with certainty; the CDR3 is given as TCRdb lists it. V usage is TRBV10-1 and J usage is TRBJ2-7. The CDR3 is made up of 14 amino acids, end residues included. Germline V gene lookup returns CDR1 WNHNN and CDR2 SYGVQD (reference sequence). The CDR3 loop is CASSEGGSPDEKYL.

This clonotype was observed a single time. This chain uses TRBV4-1 with TRBJ2-2; D gene uncertain. V gave up 1 base and J gave up 10 bases, with 16 bases separating them. The CDR3 runs 15 residues. Germline CDR1 is MGHRA and CDR2 is YSYEKL. Here the CDR3 reads CASSQAGSNVVELFF. In DNA, the CDR3 is TGCGCCAGCAGCCAAGCCGGCAGTAATGTCGTGGAGCTGTTTTTT.

In regard to this clonotype: Mismatch with germline at one junction end may stem from a read error. V gene TRBV6-1 combines with J gene TRBJ1-6; the D gene is possibly TRBD1 (6 bases). Germline CDR1 and CDR2: MNHNS and SASEGT. The CDR3 sequence is 16 residues long. CDR3 loop: CASGESGYPGDSPLHF. CDR3 in DNA: TGTGCCAGCGGTGAATCAGGTTACCCAGGGGATTCACCCCTCCACTTT.

Concerning this clonotype: Lacking the conserved final phenylalanine or tryptophan, this CDR3 likely reflects a read error. The DNA is omitted, as the CDR3 cannot be located on it reliably, and the CDR3 follows TCRdb's listing. The V call is TRBV6-5, the J call TRBJ2-5; the table's D call TRBD1 went unverified against the DNA. CDR1 is MNHEY, CDR2 SVGAGI, per germline. Including both end residues, the CDR3 is 15 amino acids long. CDR3 residues: CASSCSGGGRETQHI.

Turning to this clonotype: Given a much more abundant clone one base away, this may be a read error. CDR3 DNA sequence: TGCAGTGCTATGGGGGAATCAAATCAGCCCCAGCATTTT. Amino acids: CSAMGESNQPQHF. The chain joins TRBV20-1 to TRBJ1-5; a possible D gene is TRBD1 (5 bases). V lost 4 bases and J lost 4, with 11 bases in between. There are 13 residues in the CDR3. CDR1 DFQATT and CDR2 SNEGSKA come from the germline V gene (reference sequence).

The chain carries TRBV6-5 and TRBJ2-2; D is possibly TRBD1 (6 bases). The CDR3 has 15 residues. CDR1 MNHEY and CDR2 SVGAGI come from the germline V gene. The V end was cut by 10 bases, the J end by 7 bases, with 22 bases between. CDR3 bases: TGTGCCAACAATTATGGCAGGGGACGTGTCGGGGAGCTGTTTTTT. It encodes CANNYGRGRVGELFF.

In the case of this clonotype: The junction and the germline gene differ at one end; a read error may be behind it. The chain has TRBV11-2 and TRBJ2-1; D is unclear. CDR1 and CDR2 (germline): SGHAT, FQNNGV. The length of the CDR3 is 13 residues. CDR3 nucleotides: TGTACCAGCAGCCAAGTGTGGGACAATGAGCAGTTCTTC. Residues: CTSSQVWDNEQFF.

To note about this clonotype: The conserved closing phenylalanine or tryptophan is absent in this CDR3, likely reflecting a read error. The chain has TRBV6-6 and TRBJ1-4; no definite D call. The V and J ends lost 6 bases and 0 bases respectively, with 8 bases between them. The CDR3 loop spans 14 amino acids. Germline V gives CDR1 MNHNY, CDR2 SVGAGI (reference sequence). The CDR3 sequence: CASSHSTTNEKLFL. The CDR3 bases are TGTGCCAGCAGCCACAGTACAACTAATGAAAAACTGTTTTTA.

This clonotype was found many times. V and J are TRBV7-9 and TRBJ2-5; 9 bases align to TRBD2. CDR1 is SEHNR, CDR2 FQNEAQ, per germline (reference sequence). The CDR3 runs to 14 residues. After removal of 1 base from V and 5 bases from J, the junction contained 2 bases not matched to a gene. The DNA for the CDR3 is TGTGCCAGCAGCTTAGTAGCGGGAGTTGAGACCCAGTACTTC. Encoded protein: CASSLVAGVETQYF.

To note about this clonotype: The junction differs from germline at one of its ends, possibly a read error. The V gene is TRBV5-6, the J gene TRBJ2-7, with D maybe TRBD2 (6 bases). The CDR3 totals 16 residues. Germline V gives CDR1 SGHDT, CDR2 YYEEEE. The CDR3 reads CACSTGVWALTYEQYF. As DNA, the CDR3 is TGTGCCTGCAGCACGGGGGTATGGGCCCTAACCTACGAGCAGTACTTC. Together with reference TRBV5-6 and TRBJ2-7, the CDR3 gives the full variable domain: DAGVTQSPTHLIKTRGQQVTLRCSPKSGHDTVSWYQQALGQGPQFIFQYYEEEERQRGNFPDRFSGHQFPNYSSELNVNALLLGDSALYLCACSTGVWALTYEQYFGPGTRLTVT.

About this clonotype itself: The junction departs from germline at one end; a sequencing error may be responsible. The chain has TRBV11-3 and TRBJ2-2; D tentatively fits TRBD1 or TRBD2 (5 bases each). This CDR3 contains 15 residues. Per the germline V gene, CDR1 is SGHNT and CDR2 is YENEEA. In DNA form, the CDR3 reads TGTGCCAGCAGCTCGAAAGGACCGAATACCGGGGACCTGTTTTTT. This codes for CASSSKGPNTGDLFF.

Points on this clonotype: One end of the junction varies from germline; a read error may be responsible. The chain employs TRBV4-2 and TRBJ1-2; D unresolved. The germline V gene encodes CDR1 LGHNA and CDR2 YNFKEQ. CDR3 length equals 12 residues. The CDR3 here is CASNHGPYGYAF. For the CDR3, the DNA is TGTGCCAGCAACCATGGTCCCTATGGCTACGCCTTC.

A word on this clonotype: One end of the junction fails to match germline, which may point to a read error. The chain recombines TRBV29-1 with TRBJ2-1, with D hard to call. There are 15 residues in the CDR3. Germline values: CDR1 SQVTM, CDR2 ANQGSEA. DNA of the CDR3: TGCAACGTTGAGTTAGTGGGCAATCCCTACAATGAGCAGTTCTTC. Translation: CNVELVGNPYNEQFF.

As to this clonotype: Because the CDR3 is missing its conserved closing phenylalanine or tryptophan, this is likely a read error. The chain uses TRBV13 and TRBJ1-6; D remains unclear. This CDR3 has 17 amino acids. V gave up 10 bases and J gave up 0 bases, with 19 bases separating them. Germline V CDR1 and CDR2: PRHDT, FYEKMQ (reference sequence). In DNA form, the CDR3 reads TGTGCCAACAGTCACAACGACGGAAGCTCCTATAATTCACCCCTCCACCTT. It yields the protein CANSHNDGSSYNSPLHL.

Notes on this clonotype: This may come from a read error, since a much larger clone is one base off. The chain carries TRBV4-1 and TRBJ2-1, with D possibly being TRBD1 (6 bases). The CDR3 covers 18 residues. Germline CDR1 and CDR2: MGHRA and YSYEKL. The CDR3, as DNA: TGCGTCAGCAGCCAAGATCTCCTGCCAGGGGCGGATTACAATGAGCAGTTCTTC. Translating it yields CVSSQDLLPGADYNEQFF.

On this clonotype itself: Compared with germline, one end of the junction differs, possibly owing to a read error. The V gene is TRBV29-1, the J gene TRBJ2-2; 7 nucleotides align to TRBD2. The V gene's germline CDR1 is SQVTM and CDR2 ANQGSEA. CDR3 length: 13 residues. DNA of the CDR3: TGCAGCGCTTGGGACTATCAGACCGGGGATCTGTTTTTT. Translated, it gives CSAWDYQTGDLFF.

Concerning this clonotype: An end of the junction differs from the germline gene, which may be a read error. The chain recombines TRBV13 with TRBJ2-1; weak D call: TRBD2 (6 bases). Germline V CDR1 and CDR2: PRHDT, FYEKMQ (reference sequence). CDR3 length: 15 residues. The CDR3 DNA sequence: TGTGCAAGCAACTGGGGAGGTAACTCCGACGATGAGCAGTTCTTC. It codes for CASNWGGNSDDEQFF.

This clonotype was observed once. The gene calls are TRBV4-2 and TRBJ2-3; D is perhaps TRBD1 (6 bases). The CDR3 extends over 15 amino acids. Germline-derived CDR1 and CDR2 are LGHNA and YNFKEQ. Trimming pared 5 bases from V and 10 bases from J, leaving 22 bases between. The CDR3 sequence is CASSTGTTNTDAQYF. CDR3 in DNA: TGTGCCAGCAGCACAGGGACGACTAACACGGATGCGCAGTATTTT.

This clonotype was recorded only once. One end of the junction fails to match germline, which may point to a read error. The chain joins TRBV7-9 to TRBJ2-5; 8 bases align to TRBD1. This CDR3 is built from 16 residues. The germline CDR1 and CDR2 sequences are SEHNR and FQNEAQ (reference sequence). The CDR3, as DNA: TGTGCCAGCAGCCCACCCCGGGACAGGATGGCGGAGACCCATTACTTC. This codes for CASSPPRDRMAETHYF.

This clonotype was counted many times. The CDR3 is CASTEREVNTGELFF. The CDR3 bases are TGTGCCAGCACTGAGCGGGAGGTGAACACCGGGGAGCTGTTTTTT. The gene calls are TRBV6-1 and TRBJ2-2, with TRBD2 identical over 9 bases. Trimming cost V 7 bases and J 1 base; bases outside gene matches: 4. Per the germline V gene, CDR1 is MNHNS and CDR2 is SASEGT. This CDR3 has 15 residues.

Remarks on this clonotype: This could be a read error, since a much larger clone is one nucleotide away. The J gene is TRBJ2-1, the V gene TRBV16; D is uncertain. Trimming pared 2 bases from V and 4 bases from J, leaving 6 bases between. The CDR3 is 13 residues long. Germline-derived CDR1 and CDR2 are KGHSY and FQNENV. CDR3 region: CASSQEEYNEQFF. CDR3 in DNA: TGTGCCAGCAGCCAAGAAGAGTACAATGAGCAGTTCTTC. Drawing the rest from reference TRBV16 and TRBJ2-1, the complete variable domain is GEEVAQTPKHLVRGEGQKAKLYCAPIKGHSYVFWYQQVLKNEFKFLISFQNENVFDETGMPKERFSAKCLPNSPCSLEIQATKLEDSAVYFCASSQEEYNEQFFGPGTRLTVL.

The chain employs TRBV2 and TRBJ2-2, with D tentatively TRBD2 (6 bases). Trimming left V 5 bases short and J 0 bases short, with 22 bases between. The V gene's germline CDR1 is SNHLY and CDR2 FYNNEI. The CDR3 is 19 residues long. The CDR3 nucleotides are TGTGCCAGCAGTAGAGTATTGGGTTCGGAGGGCACGAACACCGGGGAGCTGTTTTTT. It is translated as CASSRVLGSEGTNTGELFF.

This clonotype has a single count. A junction boundary mismatches the germline segment, possibly from a read error. The chain couples TRBV6-5 to TRBJ2-1; either TRBD1 or TRBD2 may supply D (6 bases each). The CDR3 contains 13 residues. Germline V CDR1 and CDR2: MNHEY, SVGAGI. The CDR3 loop is CASGQTRGGEELF. The CDR3 DNA is TGTGCCAGCGGACAGACGCGGGGCGGTGAGGAGTTATTC.

On this clonotype: A much more abundant neighbour one base away suggests this may be a read error. The chain recombines TRBV7-9 with TRBJ1-5, with D perhaps matching TRBD1 (5 bases). The CDR3 totals 15 residues. V shed 4 bases and J shed 7 bases, with 17 bases lying between them. Germline CDR1 reads SEHNR; CDR2 reads FQNEAQ (reference sequence). DNA of the CDR3: TGTGCCAGCAGCTCCGGGACGAAACTCGCGCAGCCCCAGCATTTT. As protein: CASSSGTKLAQPQHF.